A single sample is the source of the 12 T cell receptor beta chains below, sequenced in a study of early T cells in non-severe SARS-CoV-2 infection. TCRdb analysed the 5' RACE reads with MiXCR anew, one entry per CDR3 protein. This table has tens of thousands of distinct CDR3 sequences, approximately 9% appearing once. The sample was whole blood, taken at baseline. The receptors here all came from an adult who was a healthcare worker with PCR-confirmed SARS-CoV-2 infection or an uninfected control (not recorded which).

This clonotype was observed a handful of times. The CDR3 DNA sequence: TGTGCCAGCACTCCCGGACAGGGGGCGATCCCGTCCTACAATGAGCAGTTCTTC. This encodes CASTPGQGAIPSYNEQFF. J is TRBJ2-1 and V is TRBV6-2 or TRBV6-3, with 11 bases identical to TRBD1. The germline gives CDR1 MNHEY, CDR2 SVGEGT. V lost 7 bases, J lost 1 base, and 12 bases stayed unmatched. The CDR3 is made up of 18 amino acids.

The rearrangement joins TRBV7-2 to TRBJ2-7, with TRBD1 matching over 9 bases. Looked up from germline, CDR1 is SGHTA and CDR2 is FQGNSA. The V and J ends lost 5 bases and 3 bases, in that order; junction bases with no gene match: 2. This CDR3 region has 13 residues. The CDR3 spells CASSGQGIYEQYF. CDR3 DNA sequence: TGTGCCAGCAGCGGACAGGGGATCTACGAGCAGTACTTC.

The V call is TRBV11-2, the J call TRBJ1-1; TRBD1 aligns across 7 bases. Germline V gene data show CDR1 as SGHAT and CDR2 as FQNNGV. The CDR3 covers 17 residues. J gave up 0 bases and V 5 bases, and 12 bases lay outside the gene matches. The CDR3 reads CASSQKGAPLMNTEAFF. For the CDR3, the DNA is TGTGCCAGCAGCCAGAAGGGGGCCCCGCTCATGAACACTGAAGCTTTCTTT.

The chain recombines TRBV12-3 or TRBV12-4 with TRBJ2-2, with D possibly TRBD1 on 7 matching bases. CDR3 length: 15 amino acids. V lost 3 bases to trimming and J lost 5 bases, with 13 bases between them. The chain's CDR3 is CASSFRQGGTGELFF. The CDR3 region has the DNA TGTGCCAGCAGTTTCCGCCAGGGGGGTACCGGGGAGCTGTTTTTT.

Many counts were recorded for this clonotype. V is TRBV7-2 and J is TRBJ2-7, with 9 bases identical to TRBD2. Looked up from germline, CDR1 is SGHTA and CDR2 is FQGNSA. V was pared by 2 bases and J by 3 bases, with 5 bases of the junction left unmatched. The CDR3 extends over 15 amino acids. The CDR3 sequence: CASSLYPSGDYEQYF. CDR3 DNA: TGTGCCAGCAGCTTATATCCTAGCGGGGACTACGAGCAGTACTTC.

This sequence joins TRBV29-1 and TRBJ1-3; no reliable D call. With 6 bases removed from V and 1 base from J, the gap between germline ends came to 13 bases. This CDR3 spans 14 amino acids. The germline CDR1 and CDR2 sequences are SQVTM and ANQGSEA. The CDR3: CSVGGSPSGNTIYF. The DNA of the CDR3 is TGCAGCGTGGGAGGCAGTCCTTCTGGAAACACCATATATTTT. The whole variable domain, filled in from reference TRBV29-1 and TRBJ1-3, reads SAVISQKPSRDICQRGTSLTIQCQVDSQVTMMFWYRQQPGQSLTLIATANQGSEATYESGFVIDKFPISRPNLTFSTLTVSNMSPEDSSIYLCSVGGSPSGNTIYFGEGSWLTVV.

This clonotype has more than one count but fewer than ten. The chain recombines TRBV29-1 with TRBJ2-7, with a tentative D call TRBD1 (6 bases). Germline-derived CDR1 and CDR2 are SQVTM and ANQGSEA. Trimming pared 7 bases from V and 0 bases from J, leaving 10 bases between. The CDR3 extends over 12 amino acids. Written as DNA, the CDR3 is TGCAGCGCCCGGGACAACTCCTACGAGCAGTACTTC. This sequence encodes CSARDNSYEQYF.

The CDR3, as DNA: TGTGCCACCGGCCGCGCAGAGCAGTACTTC. This codes for CATGRAEQYF. The gene calls are TRBV28 and TRBJ2-7; D is undetermined. V was trimmed by 10 bases and J by 7 bases, leaving 11 bases between them. CDR1 is MDHEN, CDR2 SYDVKM, per germline. The CDR3 covers 10 residues. Based on the CDR3 plus reference TRBV28 and TRBJ2-7, the full variable domain is DVKVTQSSRYLVKRTGEKVFLECVQDMDHENMFWYRQDPGLGLRLIYFSYDVKMKEKGDIPEGYSVSREKKERFSLILESASTNQTSMYLCATGRAEQYFGPGTRLTVT.

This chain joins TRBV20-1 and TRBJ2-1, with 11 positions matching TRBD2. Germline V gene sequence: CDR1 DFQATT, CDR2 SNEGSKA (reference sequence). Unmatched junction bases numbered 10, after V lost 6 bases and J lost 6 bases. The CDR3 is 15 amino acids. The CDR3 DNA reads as TGCAGTGCCTACCTTTCTAGCGGGGGGACCAATGAGCAGTTCTTC. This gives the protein CSAYLSSGGTNEQFF.

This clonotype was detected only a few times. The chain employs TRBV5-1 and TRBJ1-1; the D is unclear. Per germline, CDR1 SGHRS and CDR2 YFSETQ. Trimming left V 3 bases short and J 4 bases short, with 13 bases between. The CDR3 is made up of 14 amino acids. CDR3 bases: TGCGCCAGCAGCTCCGGGGTAGGCCCCACTGAAGCTTTCTTT. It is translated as CASSSGVGPTEAFF.

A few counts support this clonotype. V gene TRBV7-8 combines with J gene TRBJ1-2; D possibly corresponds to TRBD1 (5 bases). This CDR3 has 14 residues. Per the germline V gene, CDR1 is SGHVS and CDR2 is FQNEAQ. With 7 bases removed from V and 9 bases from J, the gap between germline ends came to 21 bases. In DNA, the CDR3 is TGTGCCAGCACCATTACAGGACCCTCTTCTCGCTACACCTTC. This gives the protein CASTITGPSSRYTF.

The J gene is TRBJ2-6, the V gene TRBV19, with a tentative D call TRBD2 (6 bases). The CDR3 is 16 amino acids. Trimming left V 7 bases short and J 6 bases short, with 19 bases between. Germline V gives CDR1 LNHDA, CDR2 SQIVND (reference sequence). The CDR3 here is CASTPFEEGEANVLTF. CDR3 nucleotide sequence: TGTGCCAGTACCCCATTCGAGGAGGGAGAGGCCAACGTCCTGACTTTC. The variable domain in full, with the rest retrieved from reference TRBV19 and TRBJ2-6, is DGGITQSPKYLFRKEGQNVTLSCEQNLNHDAMYWYRQDPGQGLRLIYYSQIVNDFQKGDIAEGYSVSREKKESFPLTVTSAQKNPTAFYLCASTPFEEGEANVLTFGAGSRLTVL.